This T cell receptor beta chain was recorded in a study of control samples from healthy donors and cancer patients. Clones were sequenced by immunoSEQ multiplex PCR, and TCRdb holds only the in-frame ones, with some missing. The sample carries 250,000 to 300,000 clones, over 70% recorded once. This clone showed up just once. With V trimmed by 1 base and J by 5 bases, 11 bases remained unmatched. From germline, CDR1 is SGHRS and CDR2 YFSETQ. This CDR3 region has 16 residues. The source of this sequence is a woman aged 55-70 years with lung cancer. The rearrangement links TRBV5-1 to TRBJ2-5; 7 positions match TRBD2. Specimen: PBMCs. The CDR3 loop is CASSLNPGTNFETQYF. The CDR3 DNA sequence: TGCGCCAGCAGCTTGAACCCCGGGACTAACTTTGAGACCCAGTACTTC.